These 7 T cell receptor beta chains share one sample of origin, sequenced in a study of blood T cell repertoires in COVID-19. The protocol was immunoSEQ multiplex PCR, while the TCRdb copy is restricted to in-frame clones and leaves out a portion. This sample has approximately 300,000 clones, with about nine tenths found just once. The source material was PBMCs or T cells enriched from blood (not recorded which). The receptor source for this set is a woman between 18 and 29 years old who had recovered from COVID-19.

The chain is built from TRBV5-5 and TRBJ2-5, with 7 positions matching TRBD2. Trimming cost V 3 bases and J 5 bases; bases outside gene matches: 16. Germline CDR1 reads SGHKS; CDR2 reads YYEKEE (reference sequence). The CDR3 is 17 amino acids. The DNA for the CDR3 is TGTGCCAGCAGCTGGGGAGGGGCCGTTGGAGGTACCGAGACCCAGTACTTC. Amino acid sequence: CASSWGGAVGGTETQYF.

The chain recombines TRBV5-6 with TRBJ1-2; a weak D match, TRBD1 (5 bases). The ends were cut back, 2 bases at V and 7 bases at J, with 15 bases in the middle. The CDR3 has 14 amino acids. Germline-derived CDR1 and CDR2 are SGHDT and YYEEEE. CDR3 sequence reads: CASSFGGAVRGYTF. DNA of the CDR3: TGTGCCAGCAGCTTCGGAGGGGCGGTTCGTGGCTACACCTTC.

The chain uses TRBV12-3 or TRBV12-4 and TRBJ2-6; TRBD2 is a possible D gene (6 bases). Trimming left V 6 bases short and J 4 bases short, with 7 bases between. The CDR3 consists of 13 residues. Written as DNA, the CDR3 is TGTGCCAGCAGGAGCGGGGGGGCCAACGTCCTGACTTTC. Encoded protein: CASRSGGANVLTF.

CDR3 coding DNA: TGTGCCAGCAGCTTAGATAGCGGAAGTCCAACCCGGCCCCGAGGGTATGGCTACACCTTC. It is translated as CASSLDSGSPTRPRGYGYTF. This chain uses TRBV11-2 with TRBJ1-2, with unresolved D. Trimming left V 0 bases short and J 5 bases short, with 28 bases between. Germline CDR1 SGHAT, CDR2 FQNNGV. This CDR3 region has 20 residues.

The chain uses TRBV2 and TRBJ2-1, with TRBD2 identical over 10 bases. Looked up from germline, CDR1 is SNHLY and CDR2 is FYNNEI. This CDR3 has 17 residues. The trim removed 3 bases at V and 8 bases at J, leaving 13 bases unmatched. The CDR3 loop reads CASSDPQVSGRAHEQFF. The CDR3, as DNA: TGTGCCAGCAGTGACCCGCAGGTCAGCGGGAGGGCCCATGAGCAGTTCTTC.

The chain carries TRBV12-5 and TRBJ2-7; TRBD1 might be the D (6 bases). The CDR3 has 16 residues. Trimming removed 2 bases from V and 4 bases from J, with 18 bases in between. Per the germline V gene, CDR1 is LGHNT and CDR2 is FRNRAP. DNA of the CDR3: TGTGCTAGTGGTTTGCTGACAGGCGTGGTGGGGTACGAGCAGTACTTC. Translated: CASGLLTGVVGYEQYF.

The CDR3 sequence: CASSLEGAWGYGYTF. The CDR3 nucleotides read TGTGCCAGCAGCTTGGAGGGAGCCTGGGGCTATGGCTACACCTTC. The chain links TRBV5-5 to TRBJ1-2; no definite D call. The CDR3 runs to 15 residues. Per the germline V gene, CDR1 is SGHKS and CDR2 is YYEKEE (reference sequence). V dropped 0 bases and J dropped 4 bases, with 13 bases sitting between them.